The entry below gives a single T cell receptor (beta chain) sequence along with its context. As yet, its antigen is unknown. The germline V gene has CDR1 MNHNS and CDR2 SASEGT. V was shortened by 7 bases and J by 0 bases, with 9 bases between the two germline ends. The CDR3 contains 13 residues. The sample is drawn from a study of CD8 T cells in ankylosing spondylitis. Study-level results: There was a TCR beta motif, made of several highly homologous variants, that appeared characteristic of ankylosing spondylitis blood. Some of the motif variants had earlier been found in reactive arthritis patients' fluid and blood.

Quantitative 5'-RACE with molecular barcodes generated TCR beta libraries. Via MiXCR, TCRdb re-called the 5' RACE reads, giving one row per CDR3 protein. The sample includes around 440,000 distinct CDR3 sequences, roughly 18% of them seen just once. The V and J genes are TRBV6-1 and TRBJ1-2; D remains ambiguous. This receptor was taken from a male donor with ankylosing spondylitis. Sequencing was carried out using blood, either unsorted or a sorted T cell fraction (not recorded which). DNA for the CDR3: TGTGCCAGCACGGTTTCGGCTAACTATGGCTACACCTTC. Residues: CASTVSANYGYTF.